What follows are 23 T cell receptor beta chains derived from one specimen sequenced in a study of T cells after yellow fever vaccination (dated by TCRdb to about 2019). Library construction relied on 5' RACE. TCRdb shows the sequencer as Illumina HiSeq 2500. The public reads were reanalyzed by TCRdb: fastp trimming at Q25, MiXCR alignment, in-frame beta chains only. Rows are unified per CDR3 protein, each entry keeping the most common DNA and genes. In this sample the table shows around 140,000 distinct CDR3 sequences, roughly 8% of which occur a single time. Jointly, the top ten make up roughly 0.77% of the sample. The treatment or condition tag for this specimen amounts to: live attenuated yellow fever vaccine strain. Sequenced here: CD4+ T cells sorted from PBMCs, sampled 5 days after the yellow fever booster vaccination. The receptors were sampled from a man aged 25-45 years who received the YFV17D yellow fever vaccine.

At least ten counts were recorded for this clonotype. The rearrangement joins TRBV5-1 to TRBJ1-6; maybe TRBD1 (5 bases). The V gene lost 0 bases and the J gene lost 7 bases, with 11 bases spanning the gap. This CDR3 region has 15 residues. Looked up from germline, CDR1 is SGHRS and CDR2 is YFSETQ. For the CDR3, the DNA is TGCGCCAGCAGCTTGGAGGGGAAAGGAAATTCACCCCTCCACTTT. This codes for CASSLEGKGNSPLHF.

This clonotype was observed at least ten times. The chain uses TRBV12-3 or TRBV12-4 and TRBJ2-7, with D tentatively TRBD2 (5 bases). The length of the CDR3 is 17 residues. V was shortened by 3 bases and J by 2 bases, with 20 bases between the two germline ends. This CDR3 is CASSFKRLGDPPYEQYF. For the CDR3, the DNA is TGTGCCAGCAGTTTCAAACGACTGGGAGATCCGCCCTACGAGCAGTACTTC.

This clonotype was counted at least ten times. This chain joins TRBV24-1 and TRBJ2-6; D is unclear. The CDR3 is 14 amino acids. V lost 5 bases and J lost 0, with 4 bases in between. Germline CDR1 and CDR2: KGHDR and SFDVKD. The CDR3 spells CATSASSGANVLTF. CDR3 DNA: TGTGCCACCAGTGCCAGCTCTGGGGCCAACGTCCTGACTTTC.

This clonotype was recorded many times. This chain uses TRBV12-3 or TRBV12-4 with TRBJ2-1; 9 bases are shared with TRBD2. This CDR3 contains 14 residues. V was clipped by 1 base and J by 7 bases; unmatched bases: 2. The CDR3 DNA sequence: TGTGCCAGCAGTTTAGTTAGCGGGAGTAATGAGCAGTTCTTC. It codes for CASSLVSGSNEQFF.

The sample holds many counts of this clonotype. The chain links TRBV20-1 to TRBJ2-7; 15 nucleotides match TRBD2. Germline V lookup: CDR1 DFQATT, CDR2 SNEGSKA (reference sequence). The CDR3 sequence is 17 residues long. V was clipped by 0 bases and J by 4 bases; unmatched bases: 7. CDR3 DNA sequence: TGCAGTGCTAGAGACCGCAGGACTAGCGGGAGGGCTTACGAGCAGTACTTC. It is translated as CSARDRRTSGRAYEQYF.

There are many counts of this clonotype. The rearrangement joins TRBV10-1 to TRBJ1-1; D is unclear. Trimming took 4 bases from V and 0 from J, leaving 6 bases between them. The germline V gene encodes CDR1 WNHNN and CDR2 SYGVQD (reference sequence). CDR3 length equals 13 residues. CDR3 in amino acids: CASSGGVNTEAFF. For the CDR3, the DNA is TGCGCCAGCAGTGGCGGAGTGAACACTGAAGCTTTCTTT.

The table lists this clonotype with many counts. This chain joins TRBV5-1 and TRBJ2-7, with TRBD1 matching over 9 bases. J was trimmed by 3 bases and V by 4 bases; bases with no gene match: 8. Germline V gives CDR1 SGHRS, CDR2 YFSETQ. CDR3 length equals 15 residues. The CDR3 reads CASSDPQGQGYEQYF. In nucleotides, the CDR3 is TGCGCCAGCAGCGACCCACAGGGACAGGGCTACGAGCAGTACTTC.

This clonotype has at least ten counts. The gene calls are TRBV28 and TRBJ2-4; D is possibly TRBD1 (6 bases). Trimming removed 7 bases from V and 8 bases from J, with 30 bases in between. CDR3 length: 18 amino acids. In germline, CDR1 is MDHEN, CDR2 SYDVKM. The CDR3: CASTTNFDRPEGKHIQYF. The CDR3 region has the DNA TGTGCCAGCACCACAAACTTTGACAGGCCCGAGGGGAAACACATTCAGTACTTC.

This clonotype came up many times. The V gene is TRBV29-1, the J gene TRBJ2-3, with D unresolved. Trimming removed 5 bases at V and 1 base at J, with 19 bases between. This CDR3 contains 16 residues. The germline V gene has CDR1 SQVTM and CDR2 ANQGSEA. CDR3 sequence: CSVIGGYLRGTDTQYF. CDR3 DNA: TGCAGCGTTATCGGTGGCTACCTACGAGGCACAGATACGCAGTATTTT.

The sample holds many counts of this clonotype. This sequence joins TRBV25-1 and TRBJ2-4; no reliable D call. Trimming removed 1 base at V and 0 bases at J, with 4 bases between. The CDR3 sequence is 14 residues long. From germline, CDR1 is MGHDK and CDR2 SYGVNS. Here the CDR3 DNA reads TGTGCCAGCAGTGAATCCGGAGCCAAAAACATTCAGTACTTC. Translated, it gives CASSESGAKNIQYF.

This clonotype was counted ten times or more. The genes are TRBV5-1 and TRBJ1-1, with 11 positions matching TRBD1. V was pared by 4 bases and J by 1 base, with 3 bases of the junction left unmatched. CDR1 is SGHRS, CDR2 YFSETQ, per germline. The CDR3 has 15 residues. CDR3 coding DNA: TGCGCCAGCAGCAAAGGACAGGGGGCGAACACTGAAGCTTTCTTT. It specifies CASSKGQGANTEAFF.

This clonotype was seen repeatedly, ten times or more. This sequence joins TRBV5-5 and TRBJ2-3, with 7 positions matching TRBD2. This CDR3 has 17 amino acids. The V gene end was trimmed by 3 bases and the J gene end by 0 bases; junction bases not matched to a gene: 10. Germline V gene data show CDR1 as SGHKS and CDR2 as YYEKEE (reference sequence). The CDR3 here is CASSWAPSGVSTDTQYF. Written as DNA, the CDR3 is TGTGCCAGCAGCTGGGCCCCTAGCGGAGTTAGCACAGATACGCAGTATTTT.

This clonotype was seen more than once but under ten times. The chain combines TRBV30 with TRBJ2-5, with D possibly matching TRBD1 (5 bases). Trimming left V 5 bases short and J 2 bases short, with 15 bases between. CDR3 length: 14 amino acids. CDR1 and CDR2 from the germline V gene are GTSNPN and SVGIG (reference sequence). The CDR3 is CAWSQGAVQETQYF. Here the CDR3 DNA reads TGTGCCTGGTCCCAAGGGGCCGTACAAGAGACCCAGTACTTC.

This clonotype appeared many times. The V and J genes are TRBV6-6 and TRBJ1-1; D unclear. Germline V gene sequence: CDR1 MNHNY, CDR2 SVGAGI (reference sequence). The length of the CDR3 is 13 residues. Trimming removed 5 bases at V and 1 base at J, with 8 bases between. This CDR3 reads CASSRPENTEAFF. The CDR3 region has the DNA TGTGCCAGCAGTCGCCCAGAGAACACTGAAGCTTTCTTT.

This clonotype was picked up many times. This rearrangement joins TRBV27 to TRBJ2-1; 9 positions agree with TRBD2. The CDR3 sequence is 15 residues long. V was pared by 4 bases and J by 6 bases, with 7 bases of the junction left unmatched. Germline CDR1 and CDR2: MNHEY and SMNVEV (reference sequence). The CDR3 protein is CASSSQAGGFNEQFF. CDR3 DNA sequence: TGTGCCAGCAGTTCACAGGCGGGAGGGTTCAATGAGCAGTTCTTC.

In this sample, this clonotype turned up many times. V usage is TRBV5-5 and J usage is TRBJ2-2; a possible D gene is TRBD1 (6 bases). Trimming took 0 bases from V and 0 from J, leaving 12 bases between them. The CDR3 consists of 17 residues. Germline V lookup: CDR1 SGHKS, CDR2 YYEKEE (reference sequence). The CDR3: CASSLAPQGTNTGELFF. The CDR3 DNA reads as TGTGCCAGCAGCTTGGCGCCACAGGGAACGAACACCGGGGAGCTGTTTTTT.

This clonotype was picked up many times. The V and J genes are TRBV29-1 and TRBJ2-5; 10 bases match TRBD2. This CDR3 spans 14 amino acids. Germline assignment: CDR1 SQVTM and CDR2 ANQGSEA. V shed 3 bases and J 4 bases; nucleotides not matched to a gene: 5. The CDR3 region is CSVDVAGGRETQYF. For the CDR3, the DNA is TGCAGCGTTGATGTAGCGGGAGGTAGAGAGACCCAGTACTTC. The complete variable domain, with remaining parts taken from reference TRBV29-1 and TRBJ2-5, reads SAVISQKPSRDICQRGTSLTIQCQVDSQVTMMFWYRQQPGQSLTLIATANQGSEATYESGFVIDKFPISRPNLTFSTLTVSNMSPEDSSIYLCSVDVAGGRETQYFGPGTRLLVL.

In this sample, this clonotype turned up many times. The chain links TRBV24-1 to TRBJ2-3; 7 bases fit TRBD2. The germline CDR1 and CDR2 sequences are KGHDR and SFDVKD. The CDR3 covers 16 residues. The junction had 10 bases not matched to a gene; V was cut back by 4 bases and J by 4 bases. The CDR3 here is CATSDPMGGSADTQYF. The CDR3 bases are TGTGCCACCAGTGACCCTATGGGAGGGAGTGCAGATACGCAGTATTTT.

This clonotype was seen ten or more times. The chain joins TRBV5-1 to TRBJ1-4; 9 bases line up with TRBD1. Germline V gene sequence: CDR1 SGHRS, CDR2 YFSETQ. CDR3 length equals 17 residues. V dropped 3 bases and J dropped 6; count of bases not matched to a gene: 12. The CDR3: CASSWGQGIKLDEKLFF. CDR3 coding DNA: TGCGCCAGCAGCTGGGGACAGGGAATTAAACTTGATGAAAAACTGTTTTTT.

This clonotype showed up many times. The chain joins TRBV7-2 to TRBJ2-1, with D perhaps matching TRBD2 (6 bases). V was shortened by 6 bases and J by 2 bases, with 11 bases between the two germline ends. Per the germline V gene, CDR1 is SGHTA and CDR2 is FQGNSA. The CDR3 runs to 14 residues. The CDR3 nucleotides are TGTGCCAGCAGTCGGAGGGAGACCTACAATGAGCAGTTCTTC. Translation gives CASSRRETYNEQFF.

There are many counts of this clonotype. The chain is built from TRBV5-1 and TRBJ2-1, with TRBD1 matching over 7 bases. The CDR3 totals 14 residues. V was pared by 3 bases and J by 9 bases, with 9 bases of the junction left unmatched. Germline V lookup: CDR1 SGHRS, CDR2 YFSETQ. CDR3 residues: CASSYRQGRSEQFF. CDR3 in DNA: TGCGCCAGCAGCTACAGACAGGGTCGGAGTGAGCAGTTCTTC.

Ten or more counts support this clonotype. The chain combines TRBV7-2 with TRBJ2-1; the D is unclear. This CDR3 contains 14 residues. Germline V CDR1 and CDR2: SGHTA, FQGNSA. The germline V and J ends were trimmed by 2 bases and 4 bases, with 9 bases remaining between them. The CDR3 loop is CASSLLPGYNEQFF. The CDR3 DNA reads TGTGCCAGCAGCTTACTTCCGGGTTACAATGAGCAGTTCTTC.

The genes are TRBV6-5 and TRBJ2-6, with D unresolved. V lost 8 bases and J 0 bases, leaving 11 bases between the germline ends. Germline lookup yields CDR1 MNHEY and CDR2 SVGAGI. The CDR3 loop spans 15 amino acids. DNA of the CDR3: TGTGCCAGCCGGACGGATTACTCTGGGGCCAACGTCCTGACTTTC. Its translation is CASRTDYSGANVLTF.